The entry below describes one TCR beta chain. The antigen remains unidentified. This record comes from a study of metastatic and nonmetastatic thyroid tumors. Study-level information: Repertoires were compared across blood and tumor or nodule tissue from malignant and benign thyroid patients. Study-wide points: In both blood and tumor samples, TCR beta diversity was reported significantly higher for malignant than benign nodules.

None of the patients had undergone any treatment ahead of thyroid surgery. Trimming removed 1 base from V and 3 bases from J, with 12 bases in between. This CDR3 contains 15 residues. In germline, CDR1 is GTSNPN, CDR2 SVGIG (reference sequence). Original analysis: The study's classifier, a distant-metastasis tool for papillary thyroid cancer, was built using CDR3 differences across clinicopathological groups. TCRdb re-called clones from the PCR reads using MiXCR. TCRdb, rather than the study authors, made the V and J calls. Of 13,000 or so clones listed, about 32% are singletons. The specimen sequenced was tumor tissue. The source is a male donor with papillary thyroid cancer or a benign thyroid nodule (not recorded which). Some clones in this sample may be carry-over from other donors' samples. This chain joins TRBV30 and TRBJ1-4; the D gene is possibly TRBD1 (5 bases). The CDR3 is CAWSDKGRANEKLFF. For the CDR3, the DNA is TGTGCCTGGAGTGATAAGGGGCGGGCTAATGAAAAACTGTTTTTT.